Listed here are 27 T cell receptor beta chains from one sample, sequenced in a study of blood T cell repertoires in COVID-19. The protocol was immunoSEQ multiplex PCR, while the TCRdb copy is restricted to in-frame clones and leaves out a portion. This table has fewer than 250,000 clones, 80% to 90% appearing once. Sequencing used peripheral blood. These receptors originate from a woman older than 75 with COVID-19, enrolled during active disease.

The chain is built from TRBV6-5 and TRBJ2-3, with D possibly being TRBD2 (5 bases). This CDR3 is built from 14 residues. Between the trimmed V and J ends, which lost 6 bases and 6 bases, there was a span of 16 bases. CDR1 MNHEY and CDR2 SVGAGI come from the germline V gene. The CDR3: CASRSGVTGDTQYF. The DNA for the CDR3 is TGTGCCAGCAGAAGCGGTGTCACTGGTGATACGCAGTATTTT.

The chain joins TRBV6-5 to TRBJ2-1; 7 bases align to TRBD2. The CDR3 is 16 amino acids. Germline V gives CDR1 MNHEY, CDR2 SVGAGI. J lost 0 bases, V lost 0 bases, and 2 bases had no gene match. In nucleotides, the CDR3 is TGTGCCAGCAGTTACTCGACTAGCCTCTCCTACAATGAGCAGTTCTTC. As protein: CASSYSTSLSYNEQFF.

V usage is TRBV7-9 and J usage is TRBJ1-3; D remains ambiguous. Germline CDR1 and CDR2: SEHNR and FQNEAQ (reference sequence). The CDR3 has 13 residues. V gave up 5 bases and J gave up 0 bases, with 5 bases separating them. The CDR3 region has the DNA TGTGCCAGCAGCGTATACTCTGGAAACACCATATATTTT. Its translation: CASSVYSGNTIYF.

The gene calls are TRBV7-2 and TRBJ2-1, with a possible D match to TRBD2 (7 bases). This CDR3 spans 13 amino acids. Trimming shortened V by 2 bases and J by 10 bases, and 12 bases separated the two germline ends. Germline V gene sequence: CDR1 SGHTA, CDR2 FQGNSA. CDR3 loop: CASSLRGAGEQFF. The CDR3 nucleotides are TGTGCCAGCAGCTTACGGGGGGCAGGGGAGCAGTTCTTC.

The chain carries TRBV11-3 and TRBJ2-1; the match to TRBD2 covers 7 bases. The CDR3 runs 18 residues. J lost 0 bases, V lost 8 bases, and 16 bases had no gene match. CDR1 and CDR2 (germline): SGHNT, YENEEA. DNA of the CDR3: TGTGCCAGCCACCTAGAACACCATGGGAGGGGCTCCTACAATGAGCAGTTCTTC. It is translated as CASHLEHHGRGSYNEQFF.

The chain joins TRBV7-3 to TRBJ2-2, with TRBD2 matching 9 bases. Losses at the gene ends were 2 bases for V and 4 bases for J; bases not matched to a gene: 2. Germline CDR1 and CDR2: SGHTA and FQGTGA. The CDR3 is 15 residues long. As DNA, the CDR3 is TGTGCCAGCAGCTTACTAGCGGGGCCCACCGGGGAGCTGTTTTTT. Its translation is CASSLLAGPTGELFF.

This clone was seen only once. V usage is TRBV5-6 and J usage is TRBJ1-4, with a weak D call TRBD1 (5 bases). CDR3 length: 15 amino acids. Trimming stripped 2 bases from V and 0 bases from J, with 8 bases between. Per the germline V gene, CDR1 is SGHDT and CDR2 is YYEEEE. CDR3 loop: CASSFRTTTNEKLFF. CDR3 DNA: TGTGCCAGCAGCTTTAGGACAACAACTAATGAAAAACTGTTTTTT.

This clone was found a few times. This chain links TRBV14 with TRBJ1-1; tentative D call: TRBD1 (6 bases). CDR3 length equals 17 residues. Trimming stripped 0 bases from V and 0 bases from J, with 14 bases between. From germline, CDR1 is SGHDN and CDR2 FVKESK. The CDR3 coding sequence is TGTGCCAGCAGCCAAGAACGGCAGGGGATTATGAACACTGAAGCTTTCTTT. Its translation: CASSQERQGIMNTEAFF.

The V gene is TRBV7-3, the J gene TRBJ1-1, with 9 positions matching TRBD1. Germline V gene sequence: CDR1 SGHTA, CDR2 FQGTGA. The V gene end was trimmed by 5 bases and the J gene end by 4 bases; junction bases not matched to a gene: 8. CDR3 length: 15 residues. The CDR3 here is CASSAMDRGSTEAFF. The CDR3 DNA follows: TGTGCCAGCAGCGCTATGGACAGGGGAAGCACTGAAGCTTTCTTT. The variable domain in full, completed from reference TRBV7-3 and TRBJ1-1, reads GAGVSQTPSNKVTEKGKYVELRCDPISGHTALYWYRQSLGQGPEFLIYFQGTGAADDSGLPNDRFFAVRPEGSVSTLKIQRTERGDSAVYLCASSAMDRGSTEAFFGQGTRLTVV.

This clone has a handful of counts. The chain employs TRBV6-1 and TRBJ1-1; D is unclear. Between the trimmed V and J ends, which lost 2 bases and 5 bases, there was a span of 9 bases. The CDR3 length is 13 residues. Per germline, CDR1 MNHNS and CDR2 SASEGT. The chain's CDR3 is CASSESGKTEAFF. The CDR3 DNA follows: TGTGCCAGCAGTGAATCGGGAAAAACTGAAGCTTTCTTT.

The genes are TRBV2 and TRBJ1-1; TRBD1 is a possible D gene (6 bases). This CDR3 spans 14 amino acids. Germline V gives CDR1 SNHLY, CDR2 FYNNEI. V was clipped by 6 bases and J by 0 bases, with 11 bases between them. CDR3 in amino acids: CASRQGGLNTEAFF. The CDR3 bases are TGTGCCAGCAGACAAGGGGGACTGAACACTGAAGCTTTCTTT.

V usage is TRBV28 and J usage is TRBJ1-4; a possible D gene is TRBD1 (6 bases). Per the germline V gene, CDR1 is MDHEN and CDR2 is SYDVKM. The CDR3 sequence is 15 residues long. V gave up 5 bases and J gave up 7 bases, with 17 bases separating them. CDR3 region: CASSVGQQGSEKLFF. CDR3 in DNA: TGTGCCAGCAGTGTGGGTCAACAGGGAAGTGAAAAACTGTTTTTT.

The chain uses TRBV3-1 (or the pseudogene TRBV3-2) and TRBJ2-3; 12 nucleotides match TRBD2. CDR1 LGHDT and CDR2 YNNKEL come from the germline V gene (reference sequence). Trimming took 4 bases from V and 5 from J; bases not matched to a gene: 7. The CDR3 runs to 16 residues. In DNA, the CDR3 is TGTGCCAGCAGCCCCCGGACTAGCGGGGCAGGAGATACGCAGTATTTT. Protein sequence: CASSPRTSGAGDTQYF.

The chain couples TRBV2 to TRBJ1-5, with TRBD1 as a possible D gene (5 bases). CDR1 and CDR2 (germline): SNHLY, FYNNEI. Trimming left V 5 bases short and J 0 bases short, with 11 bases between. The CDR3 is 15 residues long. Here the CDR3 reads CASSPGVSSNQPQHF. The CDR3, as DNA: TGTGCCAGCAGTCCGGGGGTCAGTAGCAATCAGCCCCAGCATTTT.

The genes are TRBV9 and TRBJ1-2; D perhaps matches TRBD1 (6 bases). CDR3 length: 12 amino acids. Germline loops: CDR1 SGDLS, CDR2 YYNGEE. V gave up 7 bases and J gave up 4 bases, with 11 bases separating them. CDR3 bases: TGTGCCAGCCGTACAGGGATCTATGGCTACACCTTC. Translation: CASRTGIYGYTF.

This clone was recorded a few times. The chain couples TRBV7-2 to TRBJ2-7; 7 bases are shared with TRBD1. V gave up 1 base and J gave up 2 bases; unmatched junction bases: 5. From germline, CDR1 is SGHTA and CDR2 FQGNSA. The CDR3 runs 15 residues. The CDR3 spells CASSLGGTAAYEQYF. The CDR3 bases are TGTGCCAGCAGCTTAGGGGGGACAGCAGCCTACGAGCAGTACTTC. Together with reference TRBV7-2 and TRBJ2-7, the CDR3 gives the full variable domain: GAGVSQSPSNKVTEKGKDVELRCDPISGHTALYWYRQSLGQGLEFLIYFQGNSAPDKSGLPSDRFSAERTGGSVSTLTIQRTQQEDSAVYLCASSLGGTAAYEQYFGPGTRLTVT.

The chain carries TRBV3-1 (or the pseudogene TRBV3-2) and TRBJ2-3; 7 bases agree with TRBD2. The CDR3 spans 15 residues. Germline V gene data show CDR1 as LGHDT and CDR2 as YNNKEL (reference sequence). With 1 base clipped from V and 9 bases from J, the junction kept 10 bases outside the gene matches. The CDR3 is CASSQGRGILGTQYF. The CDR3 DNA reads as TGTGCCAGCAGCCAAGGGCGGGGGATCCTGGGGACGCAGTATTTT.

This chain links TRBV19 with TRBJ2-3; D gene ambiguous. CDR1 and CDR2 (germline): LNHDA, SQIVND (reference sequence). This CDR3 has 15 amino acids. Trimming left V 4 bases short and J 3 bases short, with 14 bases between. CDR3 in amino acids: CASSNGPAQTDTQYF. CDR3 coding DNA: TGTGCCAGTAGTAATGGCCCGGCACAGACAGATACGCAGTATTTT.

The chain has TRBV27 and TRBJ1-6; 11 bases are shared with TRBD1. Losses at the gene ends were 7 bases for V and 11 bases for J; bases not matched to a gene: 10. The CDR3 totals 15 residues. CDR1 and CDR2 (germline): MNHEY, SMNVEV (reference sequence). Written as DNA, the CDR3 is TGTGCCAGCACCCCTGGGACAGGGGGAACAGCACCCCTCCACTTT. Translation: CASTPGTGGTAPLHF.

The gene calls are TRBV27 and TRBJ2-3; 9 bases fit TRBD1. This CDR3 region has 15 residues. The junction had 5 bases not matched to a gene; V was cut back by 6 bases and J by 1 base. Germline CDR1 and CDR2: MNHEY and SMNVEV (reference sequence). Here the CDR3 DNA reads TGTGCCAGCAGCTACAGGGGGCCCGGCACAGATACGCAGTATTTT. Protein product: CASSYRGPGTDTQYF.

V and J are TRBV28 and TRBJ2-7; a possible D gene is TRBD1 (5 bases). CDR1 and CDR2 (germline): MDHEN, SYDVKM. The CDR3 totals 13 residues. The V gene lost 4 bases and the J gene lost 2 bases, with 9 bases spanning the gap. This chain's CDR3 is CASSYPGTYEQYF. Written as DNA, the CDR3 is TGTGCCAGCAGTTACCCAGGGACCTACGAGCAGTACTTC. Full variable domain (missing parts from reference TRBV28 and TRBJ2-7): DVKVTQSSRYLVKRTGEKVFLECVQDMDHENMFWYRQDPGLGLRLIYFSYDVKMKEKGDIPEGYSVSREKKERFSLILESASTNQTSMYLCASSYPGTYEQYFGPGTRLTVT.

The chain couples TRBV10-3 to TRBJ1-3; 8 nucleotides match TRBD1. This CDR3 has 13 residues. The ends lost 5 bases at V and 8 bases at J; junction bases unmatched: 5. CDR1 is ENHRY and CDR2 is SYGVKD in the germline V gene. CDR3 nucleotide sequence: TGTGCCATCAGTCAGGGGGCTGAGGACACCATATATTTT. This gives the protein CAISQGAEDTIYF.

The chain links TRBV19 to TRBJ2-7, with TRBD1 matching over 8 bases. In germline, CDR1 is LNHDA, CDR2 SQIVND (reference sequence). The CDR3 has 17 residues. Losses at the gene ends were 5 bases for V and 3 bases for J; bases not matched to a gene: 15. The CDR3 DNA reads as TGTGCCAGTAGTTCGCGAGTCATCTGGACAGGGTTCTACGAGCAGTACTTC. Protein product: CASSSRVIWTGFYEQYF.

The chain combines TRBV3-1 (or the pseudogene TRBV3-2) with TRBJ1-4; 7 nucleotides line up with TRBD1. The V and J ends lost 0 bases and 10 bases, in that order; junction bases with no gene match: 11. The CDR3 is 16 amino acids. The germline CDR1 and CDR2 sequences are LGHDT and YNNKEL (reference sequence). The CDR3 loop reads CASSQEGLGQFVKLFF. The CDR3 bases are TGTGCCAGCAGCCAAGAAGGGTTGGGACAGTTTGTAAAACTGTTTTTT.

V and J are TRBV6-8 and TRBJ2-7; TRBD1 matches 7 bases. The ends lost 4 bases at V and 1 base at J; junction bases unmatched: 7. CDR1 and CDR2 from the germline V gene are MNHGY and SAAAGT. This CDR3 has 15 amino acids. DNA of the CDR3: TGTGCCAGCAGTTCCGCAGGGACAGATTCCTACGAGCAGTACGTC. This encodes CASSSAGTDSYEQYV.

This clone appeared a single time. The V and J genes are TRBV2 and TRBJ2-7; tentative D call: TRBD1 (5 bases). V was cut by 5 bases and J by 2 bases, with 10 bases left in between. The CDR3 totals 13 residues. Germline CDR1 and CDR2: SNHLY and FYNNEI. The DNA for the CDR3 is TGTGCCAGCAGTTTAGAAGGGGCCTACGAGCAGTACGTC. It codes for CASSLEGAYEQYV.

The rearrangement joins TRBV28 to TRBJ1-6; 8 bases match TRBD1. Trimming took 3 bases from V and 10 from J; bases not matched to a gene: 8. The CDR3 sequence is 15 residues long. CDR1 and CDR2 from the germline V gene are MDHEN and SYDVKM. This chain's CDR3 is CASSFGGQGFSPLHF. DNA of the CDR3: TGTGCCAGCAGTTTCGGAGGACAGGGTTTCTCACCCCTCCACTTT.